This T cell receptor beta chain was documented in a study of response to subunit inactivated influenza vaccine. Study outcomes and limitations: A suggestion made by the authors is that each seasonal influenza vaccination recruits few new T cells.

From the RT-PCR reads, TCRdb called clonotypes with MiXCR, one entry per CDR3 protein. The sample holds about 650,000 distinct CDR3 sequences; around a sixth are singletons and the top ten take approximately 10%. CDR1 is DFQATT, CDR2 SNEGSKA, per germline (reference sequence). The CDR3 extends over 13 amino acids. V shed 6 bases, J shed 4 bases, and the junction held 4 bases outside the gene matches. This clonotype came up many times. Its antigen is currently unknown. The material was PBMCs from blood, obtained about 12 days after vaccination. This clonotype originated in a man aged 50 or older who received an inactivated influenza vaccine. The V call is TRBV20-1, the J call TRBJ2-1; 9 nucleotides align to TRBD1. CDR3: CSAAGTGYNEQFF. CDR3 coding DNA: TGCAGTGCAGCCGGGACAGGGTACAATGAGCAGTTCTTC.